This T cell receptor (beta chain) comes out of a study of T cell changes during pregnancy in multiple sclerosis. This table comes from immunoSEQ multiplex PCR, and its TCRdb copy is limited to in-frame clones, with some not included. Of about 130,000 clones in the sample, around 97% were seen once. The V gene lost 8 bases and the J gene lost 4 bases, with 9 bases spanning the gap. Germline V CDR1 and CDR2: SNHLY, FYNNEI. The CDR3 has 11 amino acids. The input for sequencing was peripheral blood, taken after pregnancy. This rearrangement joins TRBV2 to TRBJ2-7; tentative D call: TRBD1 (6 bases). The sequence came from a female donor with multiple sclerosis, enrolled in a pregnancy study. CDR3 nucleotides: TGTGCCAGCCGACAGGAGTACGAGCAGTACTTC. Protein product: CASRQEYEQYF.